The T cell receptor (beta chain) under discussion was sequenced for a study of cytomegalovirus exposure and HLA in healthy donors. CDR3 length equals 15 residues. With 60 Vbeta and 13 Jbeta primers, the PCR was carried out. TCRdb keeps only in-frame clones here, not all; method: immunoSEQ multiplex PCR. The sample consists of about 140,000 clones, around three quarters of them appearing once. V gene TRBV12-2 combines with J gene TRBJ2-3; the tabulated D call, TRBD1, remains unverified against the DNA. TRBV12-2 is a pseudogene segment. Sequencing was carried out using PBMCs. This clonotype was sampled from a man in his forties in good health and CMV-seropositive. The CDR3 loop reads CASRQRDIGTDTQYF. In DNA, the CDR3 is TGTGCAAGTCGCCAACGGGACATCGGCACAGATACGCAGTATTTT.